These 23 T cell receptor beta chains were sequenced from one sample in a study of shared clonotypes between healthy human individuals. Method: immunoSEQ multiplex PCR; TCRdb's copy keeps in-frame clones and lacks some. The sample has 950,000 to 1,300,000 clones; around 75% are singletons. Sequencing was carried out using memory CD4+ T cells sorted from blood. As for subset: CD45RA-negative fraction. These receptors were obtained from a man aged 18 to 30 in good health.

This clone showed up just once. This rearrangement joins TRBV2 to TRBJ1-3; D not certain. Germline CDR1 and CDR2: SNHLY and FYNNEI. Between the trimmed V and J ends, which lost 7 bases and 5 bases, there was a span of 6 bases. This CDR3 spans 11 amino acids. CDR3 sequence (DNA): TGTGCCAGCACCGAAAGAAACACCATATATTTT. As protein: CASTERNTIYF.

This chain joins TRBV5-6 and TRBJ1-2; no clear D. Germline values: CDR1 SGHDT, CDR2 YYEEEE. The CDR3 runs to 15 residues. V was shortened by 2 bases and J by 0 bases, with 11 bases between the two germline ends. CDR3 in DNA: TGTGCCAGCAGCTTAACACAGATTACTAACTATGGCTACACCTTC. It codes for CASSLTQITNYGYTF. The full variable domain, with the rest looked up from reference TRBV5-6 and TRBJ1-2, is DAGVTQSPTHLIKTRGQQVTLRCSPKSGHDTVSWYQQALGQGPQFIFQYYEEEERQRGNFPDRFSGHQFPNYSSELNVNALLLGDSALYLCASSLTQITNYGYTFGSGTRLTVV.

The V call is TRBV28, the J call TRBJ1-2; 8 bases map to TRBD1. V shed 3 bases and J 7 bases; nucleotides not matched to a gene: 4. CDR1 is MDHEN, CDR2 SYDVKM, per germline. This CDR3 comprises 13 residues. The CDR3 region is CASSFQGARGYTF. CDR3 sequence (DNA): TGTGCCAGCAGTTTTCAGGGGGCGCGTGGCTACACCTTC.

This clone has only a few counts. This sequence joins TRBV5-1 and TRBJ1-1; D is uncertain. Trimming removed 2 bases at V and 1 base at J, with 6 bases between. Looked up from germline, CDR1 is SGHRS and CDR2 is YFSETQ. This CDR3 has 13 residues. The CDR3 protein is CASSFDSNTEAFF. The CDR3 nucleotides read TGCGCCAGCAGCTTCGACTCGAACACTGAAGCTTTCTTT.

This clone showed up just a few times. V is TRBV5-1 and J is TRBJ2-1, with 7 nucleotides matching TRBD2. J gave up 4 bases and V 6 bases, and 4 bases lay outside the gene matches. Germline CDR1 is SGHRS and CDR2 is YFSETQ. CDR3 length: 13 amino acids. This chain's CDR3 is CASTISGYNEQFF. Written as DNA, the CDR3 is TGCGCCAGCACCATTAGCGGGTACAATGAGCAGTTCTTC.

The chain couples TRBV6-5 to TRBJ2-4; a possible D gene is TRBD2 (6 bases). CDR3 size: 15 residues. The V end lost 2 bases, the J end lost 1 base, and 9 bases lay between the germline ends. Germline CDR1 MNHEY, CDR2 SVGAGI. In nucleotides, the CDR3 is TGTGCCAGCAGTTACGTGGCGGGGGCCAAAAACATTCAGTACTTC. Translation: CASSYVAGAKNIQYF.

The chain joins TRBV11-2 to TRBJ1-2, with a weak D call TRBD1 (6 bases). V was cut by 5 bases and J by 0 bases, with 16 bases left in between. The germline V gene encodes CDR1 SGHAT and CDR2 FQNNGV. CDR3 length: 16 amino acids. CDR3 DNA sequence: TGTGCCAGCAGCCTCCGGAGGGGGGGAGCTAACTATGGCTACACCTTC. This gives the protein CASSLRRGGANYGYTF.

The V gene is TRBV5-1, the J gene TRBJ2-5; the match to TRBD2 covers 14 bases. CDR1 and CDR2 from the germline V gene are SGHRS and YFSETQ. The junction had 3 bases not matched to a gene; V was cut back by 3 bases and J by 2 bases. The CDR3 extends over 16 amino acids. The CDR3 nucleotides read TGCGCCAGCAGCTCGGGGACTAGCGGGGGTCAAGAGACCCAGTACTTC. Its translation: CASSSGTSGGQETQYF.

This clone occurred a few times. The chain employs TRBV5-1 and TRBJ2-7; 9 bases are a match to TRBD1. Germline V gives CDR1 SGHRS, CDR2 YFSETQ. The CDR3 spans 15 residues. V was clipped by 2 bases and J by 6 bases; unmatched bases: 9. CDR3 residues: CASSFTGTGLGEQYF. Here the CDR3 DNA reads TGCGCCAGCAGCTTCACCGGGACAGGGTTAGGCGAGCAGTACTTC.

The chain employs TRBV28 and TRBJ1-6; possible D gene TRBD1, 5 bases. The V gene's germline CDR1 is MDHEN and CDR2 SYDVKM. The CDR3 spans 14 residues. The V end was cut by 5 bases, the J end by 7 bases, with 12 bases between. CDR3 sequence reads: CASSPPGENSPLHF. Here the CDR3 DNA reads TGTGCCAGCAGTCCACCGGGGGAAAATTCACCCCTCCACTTT.

The genes are TRBV29-1 and TRBJ1-1, with 7 bases fitting TRBD1. J was trimmed by 1 base and V by 2 bases; bases with no gene match: 7. The CDR3 totals 15 residues. Per germline, CDR1 SQVTM and CDR2 ANQGSEA. The CDR3 loop reads CSVERTGARNTEAFF. DNA of the CDR3: TGCAGCGTTGAACGTACAGGGGCGAGGAACACTGAAGCTTTCTTT. The whole variable domain, filled in from reference TRBV29-1 and TRBJ1-1, reads SAVISQKPSRDICQRGTSLTIQCQVDSQVTMMFWYRQQPGQSLTLIATANQGSEATYESGFVIDKFPISRPNLTFSTLTVSNMSPEDSSIYLCSVERTGARNTEAFFGQGTRLTVV.

V is TRBV30 and J is TRBJ2-3; tentative D call: TRBD1 (5 bases). Germline assignment: CDR1 GTSNPN and CDR2 SVGIG (reference sequence). V was trimmed by 4 bases and J by 6 bases, leaving 20 bases between them. CDR3 length equals 15 residues. CDR3 residues: CAWKRPPGTGDTQYF. CDR3 bases: TGTGCCTGGAAACGTCCTCCGGGCACAGGTGATACGCAGTATTTT.

In DNA, the CDR3 is TGTGCCAGCAGCCCACCGGGACAGGGGAGTTCACCCCTCCACTTT. This encodes CASSPPGQGSSPLHF. V is TRBV5-6 and J is TRBJ1-6; 10 bases are shared with TRBD1. From germline, CDR1 is SGHDT and CDR2 YYEEEE. CDR3 size: 15 residues. V gave up 4 bases and J gave up 9 bases; unmatched junction bases: 7.

The rearrangement uses TRBV5-1 and TRBJ2-2; 7 positions agree with TRBD2. V trimming: 4 bases; J trimming: 7 bases; junction bases outside the gene matches: 4. Germline CDR1 is SGHRS and CDR2 is YFSETQ. This CDR3 contains 13 residues. CDR3: CASSPREDGELFF. In DNA form, the CDR3 reads TGCGCCAGCAGCCCCCGGGAGGACGGGGAGCTGTTTTTT.

The rearrangement uses TRBV11-3 and TRBJ2-3; D gene uncertain. The CDR3 runs to 13 residues. Trimming shortened V by 0 bases and J by 3 bases, and 4 bases separated the two germline ends. CDR1 and CDR2 from the germline V gene are SGHNT and YENEEA. The CDR3 loop is CASSLEWTDTQYF. The CDR3 coding sequence is TGTGCCAGCAGCTTAGAGTGGACAGATACGCAGTATTTT.

The chain is built from TRBV30 and TRBJ2-1; 7 bases fit TRBD2. Trimming removed 2 bases from V and 4 bases from J; junction bases left unmatched: 8. CDR3 size: 15 residues. Germline V gene sequence: CDR1 GTSNPN, CDR2 SVGIG (reference sequence). The CDR3 nucleotides read TGTGCCTGGAGTCACGGAGCGGGGATATACAATGAGCAGTTCTTC. Amino acids: CAWSHGAGIYNEQFF.

This chain joins TRBV5-6 and TRBJ2-3, with a weak D call TRBD1 (5 bases). Germline-derived CDR1 and CDR2 are SGHDT and YYEEEE. V lost 4 bases and J 4 bases, leaving 13 bases between the germline ends. The CDR3 runs 14 residues. The CDR3 region is CASSDRVGADTQYF. CDR3 DNA: TGTGCCAGCAGCGACAGAGTAGGGGCAGATACGCAGTATTTT. The full variable domain, completed using reference TRBV5-6 and TRBJ2-3, is DAGVTQSPTHLIKTRGQQVTLRCSPKSGHDTVSWYQQALGQGPQFIFQYYEEEERQRGNFPDRFSGHQFPNYSSELNVNALLLGDSALYLCASSDRVGADTQYFGPGTRLTVL.

V gene TRBV7-2 combines with J gene TRBJ2-1; D perhaps matches TRBD2 (5 bases). This CDR3 is built from 13 residues. Germline assignment: CDR1 SGHTA and CDR2 FQGNSA. Between the trimmed V and J ends, which lost 0 bases and 10 bases, there was a span of 10 bases. The DNA for the CDR3 is TGTGCCAGCAGCTTAGCGAGGACTGGGGAGCAGTTCTTC. Its translation: CASSLARTGEQFF.

V and J are TRBV14 and TRBJ2-3; no clear D. The CDR3 contains 13 residues. The ends were cut back, 3 bases at V and 0 bases at J, with 4 bases in the middle. The germline CDR1 and CDR2 sequences are SGHDN and FVKESK. CDR3 protein: CASSQRSTDTQYF. DNA for the CDR3: TGTGCCAGCAGCCAGAGGAGCACAGATACGCAGTATTTT.

This clone appeared a single time. The chain uses TRBV4-1 and TRBJ1-2, with 7 bases fitting TRBD1. Germline trimming cut 10 bases from V and 7 bases from J; bases unmatched to any gene: 15. The CDR3 is made up of 14 amino acids. Germline CDR1 is MGHRA and CDR2 is YSYEKL. CDR3 protein: CATNDLGGAGGYTF. The DNA for the CDR3 is TGCGCCACCAATGACTTAGGGGGCGCAGGTGGCTACACCTTC.

This clone was seen only a few times. This chain connects TRBV27 to TRBJ1-1, with D possibly TRBD1 on 6 matching bases. Trimming pared 4 bases from V and 3 bases from J, leaving 15 bases between. Germline lookup yields CDR1 MNHEY and CDR2 SMNVEV (reference sequence). This CDR3 spans 15 amino acids. The CDR3 DNA sequence: TGTGCCAGCAGTTCACTACAGGGAAGGTACACTGAAGCTTTCTTT. This codes for CASSSLQGRYTEAFF.

The chain joins TRBV5-6 to TRBJ2-6; D possibly matches TRBD1 or TRBD2 (5 bases each). The germline V gene encodes CDR1 SGHDT and CDR2 YYEEEE. The germline V and J ends were trimmed by 4 bases and 3 bases, with 17 bases remaining between them. CDR3 length: 17 residues. The DNA for the CDR3 is TGTGCCAGCAGCGCTGCATATGGGGGATATGGGGCCAACGTCCTGACTTTC. It encodes CASSAAYGGYGANVLTF.

The rearrangement uses TRBV6-6 and TRBJ1-1; a weak D match, TRBD1 (5 bases). Germline CDR1 and CDR2: MNHNY and SVGAGI (reference sequence). This CDR3 region has 15 residues. Trimming stripped 6 bases from V and 1 base from J, with 15 bases between. DNA of the CDR3: TGTGCCAGCAGCCCAACGGGTGGGGGGAACACTGAAGCTTTCTTT. This codes for CASSPTGGGNTEAFF.